The 17 T cell receptor beta chains below were found in one sample sequenced in a study of PD-1 blockade in classical Hodgkin lymphoma. Time point of the sample: cycle 4 day 1 (C4D1), after six to seven weeks of nivolumab. Each of the patients experienced relapse following autologous stem cell transplantation, and their brentuximab vedotin exposure differed. Assay: immunoSEQ multiplex PCR; the TCRdb copy retains only in-frame clones and omits some. The table shows some 10,000 clones, with 65% to 85% occurring only once. This sample comprised peripheral blood mononuclear cells (PBMCs), obtained before the fourth cycle of nivolumab. The receptors were gathered from a human donor with classical Hodgkin lymphoma.

The chain links TRBV27 to TRBJ1-3; 7 bases map to TRBD1. The CDR3 contains 13 residues. Germline lookup yields CDR1 MNHEY and CDR2 SMNVEV (reference sequence). V gave up 6 bases and J gave up 4 bases; unmatched junction bases: 3. The CDR3: CASSRGNGNTIYF. The CDR3 nucleotides read TGTGCCAGCAGCAGGGGGAACGGAAACACCATATATTTT.

CDR3 amino acids: CASSPRRTTDTQYF. The CDR3 nucleotides read TGTGCCAGCAGTCCCCGGAGGACCACAGATACGCAGTATTTT. The chain carries TRBV27 and TRBJ2-3; D is perhaps TRBD2 (5 bases). The CDR3 is 14 residues long. Germline CDR1 reads MNHEY; CDR2 reads SMNVEV (reference sequence). V lost 5 bases, J lost 2 bases, and 11 bases lay in between.

The J gene is TRBJ1-4, the V gene TRBV2; 9 nucleotides match TRBD1. CDR3 length equals 13 residues. Germline V gives CDR1 SNHLY, CDR2 FYNNEI. Trimming at V came to 8 bases and at J to 10 bases, leaving 8 bases not matched to a gene. Here the CDR3 DNA reads TGTGCCAGCCTGGGACAGGGTATCGTAAAACTGTTTTTT. Residues: CASLGQGIVKLFF.

The V call is TRBV2, the J call TRBJ1-2; D uncertain. The CDR3 is 11 residues long. The germline gives CDR1 SNHLY, CDR2 FYNNEI. The germline V and J ends were trimmed by 4 bases and 7 bases, with 7 bases remaining between them. The CDR3 loop reads CASSVGGGYTF. CDR3 nucleotides: TGTGCCAGCAGTGTCGGCGGTGGCTACACCTTC.

The V and J genes are TRBV28 and TRBJ1-3, with D unclear. Looked up from germline, CDR1 is MDHEN and CDR2 is SYDVKM. The germline V and J ends were trimmed by 4 bases and 0 bases, with 7 bases remaining between them. This CDR3 region has 14 residues. CDR3 in DNA: TGTGCCAGCAGTTCCGAGGTCTCTGGAAACACCATATATTTT. Translating it yields CASSSEVSGNTIYF.

The V call is TRBV30, the J call TRBJ1-6; D gene unclear. The germline V gene encodes CDR1 GTSNPN and CDR2 SVGIG (reference sequence). The CDR3 is made up of 13 amino acids. Trimming removed 0 bases at V and 9 bases at J, with 9 bases between. For the CDR3, the DNA is TGTGCCTGGAGTGTACGCTTCGGTTCACCCCTCCACTTT. It translates to CAWSVRFGSPLHF.

The gene calls are TRBV27 and TRBJ2-6; D gene ambiguous. V was cut by 6 bases and J by 4 bases, with 13 bases left in between. CDR1 and CDR2 (germline): MNHEY, SMNVEV (reference sequence). This CDR3 has 15 residues. For the CDR3, the DNA is TGTGCCAGCAGCAATCAGGTAACCGGGGCCAACGTCCTGACTTTC. Translation gives CASSNQVTGANVLTF.

The chain carries TRBV27 and TRBJ1-1; 9 positions agree with TRBD1. Germline CDR1 MNHEY, CDR2 SMNVEV (reference sequence). With V trimmed by 3 bases and J by 3 bases, 2 bases remained unmatched. The CDR3 consists of 14 residues. The CDR3 here is CASSLTGGDTEAFF. The CDR3 DNA sequence: TGTGCCAGCAGTTTGACAGGGGGAGACACTGAAGCTTTCTTT.

This clone counts as medium-sized. This chain connects TRBV30 to TRBJ2-1; D unclear. V dropped 2 bases and J dropped 5 bases, with 7 bases sitting between them. CDR1 is GTSNPN and CDR2 is SVGIG in the germline V gene (reference sequence). CDR3 length: 12 residues. CDR3 nucleotide sequence: TGTGCCTGGAGTCGCGCAGACAATGAGCAGTTCTTC. This sequence encodes CAWSRADNEQFF.

The chain joins TRBV11-2 to TRBJ1-1; D unresolved. Trimming removed 1 base at V and 4 bases at J, with 10 bases between. The CDR3 is 14 residues long. Germline lookup yields CDR1 SGHAT and CDR2 FQNNGV. In nucleotides, the CDR3 is TGTGCCAGCAGCTTAGTAGTCCGGGGCACTGAAGCTTTCTTT. Translation gives CASSLVVRGTEAFF. Supplemented by reference TRBV11-2 and TRBJ1-1, the full variable domain reads EAGVAQSPRYKIIEKRQSVAFWCNPISGHATLYWYQQILGQGPKLLIQFQNNGVVDDSQLPKDRFSAERLKGVDSTLKIQPAKLEDSAVYLCASSLVVRGTEAFFGQGTRLTVV.

This clone was counted between two and nine times. The gene calls are TRBV7-9 and TRBJ1-2, with 9 bases fitting TRBD1. The ends lost 5 bases at V and 7 bases at J; junction bases unmatched: 8. Germline-derived CDR1 and CDR2 are SEHNR and FQNEAQ (reference sequence). CDR3 length equals 14 residues. This CDR3 is CASSTGTGTLGYTF. DNA of the CDR3: TGTGCCAGCAGCACAGGGACAGGGACTCTTGGCTACACCTTC.

The chain employs TRBV19 and TRBJ1-5, with D tentatively TRBD1 (6 bases). Germline V gives CDR1 LNHDA, CDR2 SQIVND (reference sequence). The CDR3 has 18 amino acids. Trimming left V 3 bases short and J 2 bases short, with 20 bases between. Written as DNA, the CDR3 is TGTGCCAGTAGTATGGAGGGGGGCCAGGGCGGCGGCAATCAGCCCCAGCATTTT. This codes for CASSMEGGQGGGNQPQHF.

The chain links TRBV19 to TRBJ2-7; no clear D. The germline gives CDR1 LNHDA, CDR2 SQIVND (reference sequence). This CDR3 region has 16 residues. Trimming pared 0 bases from V and 3 bases from J, leaving 15 bases between. CDR3 coding DNA: TGTGCCAGTAGTATAGATGGGCCCCTCAGAGGCTACGAGCAGTACTTC. Encoded protein: CASSIDGPLRGYEQYF.

This clone is a singleton in its sample. The gene calls are TRBV5-5 and TRBJ1-3, with D unclear. Trimming shortened V by 2 bases and J by 0 bases, and 6 bases separated the two germline ends. Germline-derived CDR1 and CDR2 are SGHKS and YYEKEE (reference sequence). This CDR3 spans 14 amino acids. The CDR3 protein is CASSFDPSGNTIYF. For the CDR3, the DNA is TGTGCCAGCAGCTTTGACCCCTCTGGAAACACCATATATTTT. Variable domain in full (rest from reference TRBV5-5 and TRBJ1-3): DAGVTQSPTHLIKTRGQQVTLRCSPISGHKSVSWYQQVLGQGPQFIFQYYEKEERGRGNFPDRFSARQFPNYSSELNVNALLLGDSALYLCASSFDPSGNTIYFGEGSWLTVV.

About this clone: At one of its ends the junction is not consistent with the germline gene, which may arise from a read error. This sequence joins TRBV7-3 and TRBJ2-7, with D hard to call. The germline gives CDR1 SGHTA, CDR2 FQGTGA. This CDR3 comprises 13 residues. In DNA form, the CDR3 reads TGTGCCAGCAGCTTTGACCCCTCCAACGAGCAGTACTTC. Its protein is CASSFDPSNEQYF.

This sequence joins TRBV27 and TRBJ2-1; D may correspond to TRBD1 or TRBD2 (6 bases each). The germline V and J ends were trimmed by 2 bases and 4 bases, with 9 bases remaining between them. Germline CDR1 is MNHEY and CDR2 is SMNVEV (reference sequence). CDR3 length: 14 residues. The CDR3 protein is CASSLGGLYNEQFF. As DNA, the CDR3 is TGTGCCAGCAGTTTAGGGGGGCTATACAATGAGCAGTTCTTC.

The chain links TRBV6-5 to TRBJ2-7, with 7 bases identical to TRBD1. The CDR3 runs to 14 residues. The germline V gene encodes CDR1 MNHEY and CDR2 SVGAGI. J gave up 0 bases and V 8 bases, and 7 bases lay outside the gene matches. Here the CDR3 reads CASLGAGGSYEQYF. The CDR3 DNA reads TGTGCCAGCCTGGGGGCAGGGGGCTCCTACGAGCAGTACTTC.